The 26 T cell receptor beta chains below were found in one sample sequenced in a study of blood T cell repertoires in COVID-19. The data were produced by immunoSEQ multiplex PCR, yet TCRdb's version contains in-frame clones alone and is incomplete. The sample has hundreds of thousands of clones; roughly nine tenths are singletons. Specimen: PBMCs or T cells enriched from blood (not recorded which). These receptor sequences come from a man aged 25 to 45 who had recovered from COVID-19.

The chain combines TRBV30 with TRBJ2-1; D not certain. Trimming took off 3 bases at V and 5 bases at J, with 8 bases between the two ends. This CDR3 comprises 12 residues. CDR1 is GTSNPN and CDR2 is SVGIG in the germline V gene (reference sequence). This chain's CDR3 is CAWRELDNEQFF. CDR3 nucleotides: TGTGCCTGGAGGGAGTTGGACAATGAGCAGTTCTTC.

The rearrangement links TRBV7-9 to TRBJ1-5, with D uncertain. The CDR3 length is 16 residues. CDR1 and CDR2 from the germline V gene are SEHNR and FQNEAQ (reference sequence). Deletions cut 2 bases from V and 0 bases from J, with 11 bases between. The CDR3 coding sequence is TGTGCCAGCAGCTTATATGGTTCGAGTAGCAATCAGCCCCAGCATTTT. Translating it yields CASSLYGSSSNQPQHF.

The chain is built from TRBV6-9 and TRBJ2-1; D ambiguous. This CDR3 has 11 residues. Trimming stripped 4 bases from V and 5 bases from J, with 3 bases between. Germline assignment: CDR1 MNHGY and CDR2 SVAAGI. The CDR3 nucleotides read TGTGCCAGCAGTTCCGACAATGAGCAGTTCTTC. Its translation: CASSSDNEQFF.

This sequence joins TRBV10-1 and TRBJ2-3; 9 bases are shared with TRBD1. With V trimmed by 2 bases and J by 6 bases, 6 bases remained unmatched. In germline, CDR1 is WNHNN, CDR2 SYGVQD (reference sequence). The CDR3 is made up of 15 amino acids. Here the CDR3 reads CASSEQQGAFDTQYF. In DNA, the CDR3 is TGCGCCAGCAGTGAGCAACAGGGGGCTTTTGATACGCAGTATTTT.

The chain's CDR3 is CASSQVMGRPNEKLFF. CDR3 coding DNA: TGCGCCAGCAGCCAAGTTATGGGCCGCCCGAATGAAAAACTGTTTTTT. The V call is TRBV4-1, the J call TRBJ1-4; D is unresolved. Germline V gene lookup returns CDR1 MGHRA and CDR2 YSYEKL. V lost 1 base and J 5 bases, leaving 14 bases between the germline ends. The CDR3 spans 16 residues.

The chain links TRBV13 to TRBJ1-4, with TRBD1 matching over 7 bases. Losses at the gene ends were 5 bases for V and 0 bases for J; bases not matched to a gene: 9. The CDR3 runs to 17 residues. Germline-derived CDR1 and CDR2 are PRHDT and FYEKMQ (reference sequence). CDR3 amino acids: CASSDRGQAPTNEKLFF. CDR3 coding DNA: TGTGCCAGCAGCGACCGAGGACAGGCACCAACTAATGAAAAACTGTTTTTT.

V usage is TRBV28 and J usage is TRBJ1-6, with D maybe TRBD1 (5 bases). This CDR3 comprises 15 residues. Trimming cost V 4 bases and J 2 bases, with 9 bases left between them. Germline V lookup: CDR1 MDHEN, CDR2 SYDVKM. CDR3 in amino acids: CASSYKGTYNSPLHF. DNA of the CDR3: TGTGCCAGCAGTTATAAGGGGACCTATAATTCACCCCTCCACTTT.

This chain connects TRBV19 to TRBJ1-1; D remains unclear. The V end lost 4 bases, the J end lost 5 bases, and 14 bases lay between the germline ends. Germline V gives CDR1 LNHDA, CDR2 SQIVND (reference sequence). There are 14 residues in the CDR3. The CDR3 DNA reads as TGTGCCAGTAGTACCTTGACACCGGGAACTGAAGCTTTCTTT. It yields the protein CASSTLTPGTEAFF.

The gene calls are TRBV7-6 and TRBJ2-2, with D possibly being TRBD1 (6 bases). Trimming shortened V by 1 base and J by 1 base, and 7 bases separated the two germline ends. Germline-derived CDR1 and CDR2 are SGHVS and FNYEAQ. This CDR3 contains 15 residues. The CDR3 DNA reads as TGTGCCAGCAGCTTAGGGGGGCTGAACACCGGGGAGCTGTTTTTT. The encoded protein is CASSLGGLNTGELFF.

V usage is TRBV28 and J usage is TRBJ2-1; TRBD1 aligns across 9 bases. The germline V gene has CDR1 MDHEN and CDR2 SYDVKM. V was clipped by 4 bases and J by 6 bases; unmatched bases: 10. The CDR3 sequence is 16 residues long. The CDR3, as DNA: TGTGCCAGCAGTTCCGTTAGGGACAGGGCCCCCAATGAGCAGTTCTTC. It yields the protein CASSSVRDRAPNEQFF.

This clone appeared a few times. The V gene is TRBV27, the J gene TRBJ2-1; the match to TRBD2 covers 7 bases. V trimming: 3 bases; J trimming: 0 bases; junction bases outside the gene matches: 5. The CDR3 loop spans 16 amino acids. CDR1 MNHEY and CDR2 SMNVEV come from the germline V gene (reference sequence). CDR3 in DNA: TGTGCCAGCAGTTTCCCCGCGGGGGACTCCTACAATGAGCAGTTCTTC. It translates to CASSFPAGDSYNEQFF.

This clone showed up just once. V is TRBV2 and J is TRBJ2-2; the D gene is possibly TRBD1 (6 bases). This CDR3 comprises 14 residues. Trimming removed 4 bases at V and 5 bases at J, with 11 bases between. Germline V gene sequence: CDR1 SNHLY, CDR2 FYNNEI. DNA for the CDR3: TGTGCCAGCAGTGGACCGCAGGGGACCGGGGAGCTGTTTTTT. Translating it yields CASSGPQGTGELFF.

This chain joins TRBV5-4 and TRBJ1-4; D is undetermined. This CDR3 comprises 14 residues. Germline loops: CDR1 SGHNT, CDR2 YYREEE (reference sequence). V gave up 0 bases and J gave up 4 bases, with 7 bases separating them. The CDR3 nucleotides read TGTGCCAGCAGCTTGGGACAAAGTAATGAAAAACTGTTTTTT. Its translation is CASSLGQSNEKLFF. The complete variable domain, with remaining parts taken from reference TRBV5-4 and TRBJ1-4, reads ETGVTQSPTHLIKTRGQQVTLRCSSQSGHNTVSWYQQALGQGPQFIFQYYREEENGRGNFPPRFSGLQFPNYSSELNVNALELDDSALYLCASSLGQSNEKLFFGSGTQLSVL.

There are a few counts of this clone. This rearrangement joins TRBV2 to TRBJ2-2; the match to TRBD2 covers 8 bases. CDR1 is SNHLY and CDR2 is FYNNEI in the germline V gene. The CDR3 extends over 15 amino acids. Trimming cost V 1 base and J 5 bases; bases outside gene matches: 3. CDR3 amino acids: CASSEGGGRTGELFF. The CDR3 nucleotides are TGTGCCAGCAGTGAAGGCGGCGGGAGGACCGGGGAGCTGTTTTTT.

The V call is TRBV7-9, the J call TRBJ2-3, with 9 bases that match TRBD2. Looked up from germline, CDR1 is SEHNR and CDR2 is FQNEAQ (reference sequence). Trimming cost V 1 base and J 0 bases; bases outside gene matches: 5. The CDR3 contains 17 residues. CDR3 amino acids: CASSLGVGLASTDTQYF. CDR3 DNA: TGTGCCAGCAGCTTAGGTGTTGGACTAGCGAGCACAGATACGCAGTATTTT.

J is TRBJ2-3 and V is TRBV7-9; TRBD2 aligns across 7 bases. Per germline, CDR1 SEHNR and CDR2 FQNEAQ (reference sequence). The length of the CDR3 is 16 residues. V shed 5 bases and J 2 bases; nucleotides not matched to a gene: 10. CDR3 region: CASSASLAAHTDTQYF. The CDR3 DNA sequence: TGTGCCAGCAGCGCTAGCCTAGCGGCTCACACAGATACGCAGTATTTT. The complete variable domain, with remaining parts taken from reference TRBV7-9 and TRBJ2-3, reads DTGVSQNPRHKITKRGQNVTFRCDPISEHNRLYWYRQTLGQGPEFLTYFQNEAQLEKSRLLSDRFSAERPKGSFSTLEIQRTEQGDSAMYLCASSASLAAHTDTQYFGPGTRLTVL.

The chain couples TRBV28 to TRBJ2-3, with 11 positions matching TRBD2. The CDR3 totals 19 residues. Germline V gene sequence: CDR1 MDHEN, CDR2 SYDVKM. V trimming: 3 bases; J trimming: 1 base; junction bases outside the gene matches: 12. The CDR3 coding sequence is TGTGCCAGCAGTTTGGACGTGCGTACTAGCGGGAGAGGCACAGATACGCAGTATTTT. Amino acid sequence: CASSLDVRTSGRGTDTQYF.

The chain recombines TRBV7-2 with TRBJ1-2; TRBD1 might be the D (6 bases). The V gene lost 7 bases and the J gene lost 4 bases, with 19 bases spanning the gap. Germline V gives CDR1 SGHTA, CDR2 FQGNSA. The CDR3 runs 15 residues. The DNA of the CDR3 is TGTGCCAGCACTCGGACACAGGGCACCACCTATGGCTACACCTTC. Amino acid sequence: CASTRTQGTTYGYTF.

The V call is TRBV7-6, the J call TRBJ2-7, with 13 bases fitting TRBD2. Looked up from germline, CDR1 is SGHVS and CDR2 is FNYEAQ. The ends lost 5 bases at V and 7 bases at J; junction bases unmatched: 8. The CDR3 length is 15 residues. CDR3 bases: TGTGCCAGCAGCCCGGGACTAGCGGGAAGAGTGGAGCAGTACTTC. It yields the protein CASSPGLAGRVEQYF.

The V and J genes are TRBV7-3 and TRBJ2-1; 7 nucleotides match TRBD2. CDR3 size: 15 residues. V trimming: 6 bases; J trimming: 0 bases; junction bases outside the gene matches: 5. CDR1 SGHTA and CDR2 FQGTGA come from the germline V gene. The CDR3 bases are TGTGCCAGCAGTTCTAGCGGCAACTCCTACAATGAGCAGTTCTTC. Translation gives CASSSSGNSYNEQFF.

The chain joins TRBV27 to TRBJ2-3, with 8 bases identical to TRBD2. CDR1 and CDR2 (germline): MNHEY, SMNVEV (reference sequence). Losses at the gene ends were 6 bases for V and 2 bases for J; bases not matched to a gene: 1. The CDR3 consists of 13 residues. Here the CDR3 DNA reads TGTGCCAGCAGACTAGCGGCCACAGATACGCAGTATTTT. This gives the protein CASRLAATDTQYF.

This clone has only one observation. This chain links TRBV6-1 with TRBJ2-1, with 9 bases identical to TRBD2. The V segment lost 4 bases and the J segment 6 bases; nucleotides outside the gene matches: 13. Looked up from germline, CDR1 is MNHNS and CDR2 is SASEGT. This CDR3 has 17 residues. The CDR3 DNA follows: TGTGCCAGCAGTGCATCCCGAACCGGGACTAGCCGCAATGAGCAGTTCTTC. Protein: CASSASRTGTSRNEQFF.

In its sample, this clone was seen once. The V gene is TRBV2, the J gene TRBJ1-2; the D gene is possibly TRBD1 (5 bases). This CDR3 is built from 14 residues. The germline V and J ends were trimmed by 3 bases and 5 bases, with 13 bases remaining between them. Per germline, CDR1 SNHLY and CDR2 FYNNEI. CDR3 in amino acids: CASSDRQIIYGYTF. The CDR3 DNA is TGTGCCAGCAGTGATAGACAGATTATATATGGCTACACCTTC.

This sequence joins TRBV27 and TRBJ2-5; 9 nucleotides line up with TRBD1. CDR1 is MNHEY, CDR2 SMNVEV, per germline (reference sequence). V shed 6 bases and J 5 bases; nucleotides not matched to a gene: 7. The CDR3 contains 14 residues. DNA of the CDR3: TGTGCCAGCAGAAAACAGGGGGCGTTGGAGACCCAGTACTTC. This encodes CASRKQGALETQYF.

This sequence joins TRBV9 and TRBJ2-5; 14 bases are shared with TRBD2. This CDR3 comprises 19 residues. V lost 0 bases and J lost 5; bases outside the gene matches: 12. Germline assignment: CDR1 SGDLS and CDR2 YYNGEE. The CDR3 here is CASSVGLSGLAGARETQYF. CDR3 nucleotide sequence: TGTGCCAGCAGCGTAGGTTTGTCGGGACTAGCGGGAGCGCGTGAGACCCAGTACTTC.

The rearrangement joins TRBV5-1 to TRBJ2-1; possibly TRBD1 for D (6 bases). Trimming removed 5 bases at V and 6 bases at J, with 18 bases between. The germline V gene has CDR1 SGHRS and CDR2 YFSETQ. The CDR3 extends over 15 amino acids. CDR3 protein: CASRLDSLDLNEQFF. CDR3 coding DNA: TGCGCCAGCAGACTGGACAGTCTTGACCTCAATGAGCAGTTCTTC.